This T cell receptor beta chain was obtained from a study of T cell repertoires in cytomegalovirus infection. About the research overall: Public signatures in TCR beta pointed to CMV infection and matching HLA type. Study results and limitations: HLA-C-restricted CMV clonotypes gave the most frequent clonotype in two of eight donors.

TCRdb re-derived calls from the reads in MiXCR, one entry per CDR3 protein. This table holds 650,000 to 850,000 distinct CDR3 sequences, about 27% found once. This clonotype has just a few counts. Its specificity is unknown. The clonotype originates from a human donor in good health (CMV status not recorded). Some clones in this sample may be carry-over from other donors' samples. The sample consisted of cultured CD8+ T cells from PBMCs, taken from culture after CMV antigen stimulation.

The CDR3 coding sequence is TGTGCCAGCAGCTTACGCTCCTGGACTAGCGGGGGCACAGATACGCAGTATTTT. This sequence encodes CASSLRSWTSGGTDTQYF. This chain connects TRBV7-6 to TRBJ2-3; TRBD2 agrees at 12 bases. CDR1 is SGHVS, CDR2 FNYEAQ, per germline. J was trimmed by 1 base and V by 2 bases; bases with no gene match: 7. The CDR3 has 18 residues.